This TCR beta chain was retrieved from a study of blood T cells in healthy people across ages. The V segment lost 3 bases and the J segment 4 bases; nucleotides outside the gene matches: 9. The CDR3 runs to 16 residues. Germline values: CDR1 SGHTA, CDR2 FQGNSA. Together with a sample-barcoded 5' primer, a J-beta primer mix was included in a second PCR lasting roughly 6 to 12 cycles. TCRdb reanalysed the 5' RACE reads using MiXCR and keeps one entry per CDR3 protein. The sample carries roughly 830,000 distinct CDR3 sequences, about 62% recorded once. This clonotype was found a few times. Antigen unknown. Peripheral blood from each donor was collected in a volume of approximately 10 milliliters. Regarding the study as a whole: Considered underestimates were the diversity estimates obtained from one million T cells.

The source of this sequence is a young man in good health. The chain uses TRBV7-2 and TRBJ2-1; 7 bases line up with TRBD2. The source material was blood. The CDR3 region is CASSLGPGRGYNEQFF. In nucleotides, the CDR3 is TGTGCCAGCAGCTTGGGACCGGGGAGGGGATACAATGAGCAGTTCTTC.